The subject of this entry is one TCR beta chain. Its antigen remains unknown. Notes on the study in general: Greatest tumor Treg TCR overlap was with tumor naive CD4+ cells. In terms of TCR gene usage, tumor memory CD4+ T cells clustered together with blood and lymph node memory CD4+ cells, as well as with lymph node naive CD4+ cells.

The CDR3 has 15 amino acids. Trimming removed 0 bases from V and 4 bases from J, with 10 bases in between. Germline V gene lookup returns CDR1 SGHDT and CDR2 YYEEEE. One entry per CDR3 protein, called by TCRdb with MiXCR from the 5' RACE reads. The sample contains approximately 40,000 distinct CDR3 sequences, about 30% of which appear only once. The sequencing input was tumor-infiltrating memory CD4+ T cells sorted from the breast tumor. Indicated subset: memory CD4+ T cells, CD4+CD45RO+CD25-. The source of this sequence is a female donor with breast cancer. This chain connects TRBV5-6 to TRBJ2-2; D perhaps matches TRBD2 (5 bases). CDR3 in DNA: TGTGCCAGCAGCTTGGCTCTAGCAGTCACCGGGGAGCTGTTTTTT. Encoded protein: CASSLALAVTGELFF.